The present T cell receptor beta chain was sequenced within a study of shared clonotypes between healthy human individuals. Background on the study: The plates for each donor numbered three CD4 naive, three CD4 memory, two CD8 naive and one CD8 memory.

Sequencing used immunoSEQ multiplex PCR; TCRdb keeps in-frame clones, though not all of them. The table has 2 million or so clones, 85% to 95% seen once. This CDR3 comprises 14 residues. The V end lost 5 bases, the J end lost 2 bases, and 12 bases lay between the germline ends. Germline assignment: CDR1 SEHNR and CDR2 FQNEAQ (reference sequence). This chain links TRBV7-9 with TRBJ2-5; no definite D call. This TCR came from a man aged 18 to 29 in good health. Sequenced sample: naive CD4+ T cells sorted from blood. Sample subset: CD45RA+ positively selected. The CDR3 DNA reads as TGTGCCAGCAGCCCAAGTCGGGTTCAAGAGACCCAGTACTTC. Its translation is CASSPSRVQETQYF.